The 4 T cell receptor beta chains presented below share a single source sample, sequenced in a study of shared clonotypes between healthy human individuals. Profiled with immunoSEQ multiplex PCR; TCRdb holds only in-frame clones, not every one. The repertoire has around 2,000,000 clones, about 95% of them found once; the top ten carry roughly 1.2%. Naivety among CD8 cells was defined by CD45RO negativity and positive CCR7 selection, thereby excluding terminally differentiated effector memory CD45RA+ cells. Sequencing was done on a sample of naive CD8+ T cells sorted from blood. These receptors all stem from a man between 18 and 29 years old in good health.

This chain links TRBV29-1 with TRBJ1-2; D not certain. Germline V gene data show CDR1 as SQVTM and CDR2 as ANQGSEA. V dropped 5 bases and J dropped 6 bases, with 7 bases sitting between them. CDR3 size: 10 residues. CDR3 sequence (DNA): TGCAGCGTTTGGCAGGATGGCTACACCTTC. It yields the protein CSVWQDGYTF.

V gene TRBV6-1 combines with J gene TRBJ2-1, with TRBD2 matching over 7 bases. V was pared by 2 bases and J by 10 bases, with 11 bases of the junction left unmatched. CDR3 length: 15 amino acids. Germline assignment: CDR1 MNHNS and CDR2 SASEGT. The CDR3 region has the DNA TGTGCCAGCAGTGAAAACTGGGGGAGGGCCGACGAGCAGTTCTTC. This codes for CASSENWGRADEQFF.

About this clone itself: This sample also contains other DNA sequences that code for the same CDR3. The rearrangement joins TRBV11-2 to TRBJ2-2; D is undetermined. CDR1 and CDR2 (germline): SGHAT, FQNNGV. V was clipped by 3 bases and J by 4 bases, with 6 bases between them. The CDR3 totals 13 residues. The CDR3 DNA is TGTGCCAGCAGCTTGTTAGCCACCGGGGAGCTGTTTTTT. It encodes CASSLLATGELFF.

The CDR3 spells CASTSGTDNSPLHF. The CDR3 DNA reads as TGTGCCAGTACATCCGGGACAGATAATTCACCCCTCCACTTT. The chain has TRBV19 and TRBJ1-6; 7 bases fit TRBD1. CDR3 length: 14 amino acids. The V segment lost 7 bases and the J segment 5 bases; nucleotides outside the gene matches: 5. In germline, CDR1 is LNHDA, CDR2 SQIVND (reference sequence).